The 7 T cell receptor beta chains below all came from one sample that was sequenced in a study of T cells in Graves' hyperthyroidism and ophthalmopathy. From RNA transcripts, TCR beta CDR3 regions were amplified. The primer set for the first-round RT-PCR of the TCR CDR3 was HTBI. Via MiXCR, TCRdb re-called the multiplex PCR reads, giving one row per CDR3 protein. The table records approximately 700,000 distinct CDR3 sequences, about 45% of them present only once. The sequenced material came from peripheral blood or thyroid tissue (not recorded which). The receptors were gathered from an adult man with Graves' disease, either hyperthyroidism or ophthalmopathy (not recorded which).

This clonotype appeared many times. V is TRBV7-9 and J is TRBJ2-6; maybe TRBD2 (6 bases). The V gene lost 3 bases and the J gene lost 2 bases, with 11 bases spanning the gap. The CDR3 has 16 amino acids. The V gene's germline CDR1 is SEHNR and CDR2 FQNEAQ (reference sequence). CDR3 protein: CASSLGGVTGANVLTF. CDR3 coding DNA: TGTGCCAGCAGCTTGGGCGGGGTTACTGGGGCCAACGTCCTGACTTTC. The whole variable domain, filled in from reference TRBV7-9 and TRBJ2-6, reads DTGVSQNPRHKITKRGQNVTFRCDPISEHNRLYWYRQTLGQGPEFLTYFQNEAQLEKSRLLSDRFSAERPKGSFSTLEIQRTEQGDSAMYLCASSLGGVTGANVLTFGAGSRLTVL.

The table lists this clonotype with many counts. The CDR3, as DNA: TGTGCCAGCACTAGGGACAGAGACTATGGCTACACCTTC. Amino acid sequence: CASTRDRDYGYTF. The chain joins TRBV2 to TRBJ1-2; 7 bases agree with TRBD1. The germline gives CDR1 SNHLY, CDR2 FYNNEI. The CDR3 has 13 amino acids. V lost 7 bases, J lost 3 bases, and 5 bases stayed unmatched.

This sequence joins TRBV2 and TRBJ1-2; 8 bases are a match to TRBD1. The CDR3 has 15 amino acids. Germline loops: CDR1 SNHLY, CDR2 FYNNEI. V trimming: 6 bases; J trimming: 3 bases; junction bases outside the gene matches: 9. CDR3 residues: CASSPTDRADYGYTF. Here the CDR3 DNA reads TGTGCCAGCAGCCCGACGGACAGGGCTGACTATGGCTACACCTTC. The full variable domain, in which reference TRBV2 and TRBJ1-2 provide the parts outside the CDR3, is EPEVTQTPSHQVTQMGQEVILRCVPISNHLYFYWYRQILGQKVEFLVSFYNNEISEKSEIFDDQFSVERPDGSNFTLKIRSTKLEDSAMYFCASSPTDRADYGYTFGSGTRLTVV.

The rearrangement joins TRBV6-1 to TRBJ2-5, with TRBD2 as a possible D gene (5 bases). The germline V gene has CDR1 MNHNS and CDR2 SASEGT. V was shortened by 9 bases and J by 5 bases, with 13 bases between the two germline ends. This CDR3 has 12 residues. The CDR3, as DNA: TGTGCCAGTTCGGGATCGTGGGAGACCCAGTACTTC. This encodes CASSGSWETQYF.

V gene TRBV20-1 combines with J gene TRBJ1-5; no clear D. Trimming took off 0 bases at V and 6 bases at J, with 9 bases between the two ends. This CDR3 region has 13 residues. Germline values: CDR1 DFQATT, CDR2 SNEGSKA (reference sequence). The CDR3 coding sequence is TGCAGTGCTAGAGATCGGGCAGTTCAGCCCCAGCATTTT. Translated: CSARDRAVQPQHF.

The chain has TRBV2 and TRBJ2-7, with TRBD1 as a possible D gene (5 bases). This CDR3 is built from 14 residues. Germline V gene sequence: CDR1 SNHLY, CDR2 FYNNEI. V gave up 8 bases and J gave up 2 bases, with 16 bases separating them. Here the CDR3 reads CASVWTQNAYEQYF. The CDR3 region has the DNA TGTGCCAGCGTCTGGACACAGAACGCCTACGAGCAGTACTTC.

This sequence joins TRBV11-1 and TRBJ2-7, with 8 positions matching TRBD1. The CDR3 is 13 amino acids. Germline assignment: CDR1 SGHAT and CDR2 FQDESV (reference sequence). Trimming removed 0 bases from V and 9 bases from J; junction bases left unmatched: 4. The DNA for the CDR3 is TGTGCCAGCAGCTTAGCGGGACAGGTCCCGCAGTACTTC. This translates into CASSLAGQVPQYF.